A selection of T cell receptor beta chains follows, all from one sample in a study of shared clonotypes between healthy human individuals. The table came from immunoSEQ multiplex PCR; TCRdb's copy has only in-frame clones and leaves some out. Of approximately 2,000,000 clones in the sample, 93% were seen once. Sample: naive CD8+ T cells from PBMCs. These receptors came from a young man in good health. Some clones in this sample may be carry-over from other donors' samples. The CDR3 runs from the conserved cysteine through the conserved F or W. The D gene is left open where the match is weak. Expanded clones are given a class, and other clones once, few, many or no size at all.

TRBV2	NA	TRBJ1-2	NA	CASSESASWSTYGYTF	TGTGCCAGCAGTGAATCGGCCTCATGGAGTACCTATGGCTACACCTTC
TRBV5-5	NA	TRBJ1-1	NA	CASSLPGGNTEAFF	TGTGCCAGCAGCTTACCTGGGGGTAACACTGAAGCTTTCTTT
TRBV7-8	NA	TRBJ2-1	NA	CASSLEAGQSEQFF	TGTGCCAGCAGCTTAGAGGCAGGGCAGAGTGAGCAGTTCTTC
TRBV10-2	NA	TRBJ1-5	once	CASSEASHSNQPQHF	TGCGCCAGCAGTGAGGCCAGTCATAGCAATCAGCCCCAGCATTTT
TRBV11-2	TRBD1	TRBJ1-1	NA	CASSLRGMRGITEAFF	TGTGCCAGCAGCCTCAGGGGGATGAGGGGCATCACTGAAGCTTTCTTT
TRBV29-1	TRBD2	TRBJ2-7	NA	CSVVRTSGSLDEQYF	TGCAGCGTTGTTCGGACTAGCGGGAGTTTAGACGAGCAGTACTTC
TRBV5-6	NA	TRBJ2-2	NA	CASSLGGGELFF	TGTGCCAGCAGCCTTGGTGGCGGGGAGCTGTTTTTT
TRBV6-1	NA	TRBJ2-7	NA	CASSEALSEQYF	TGTGCCAGCAGTGAAGCGCTTTCCGAGCAGTACTTC
TRBV11-2	NA	TRBJ2-3	NA	CASILLGPGDTQYF	TGTGCCAGCATCCTACTCGGACCTGGGGATACGCAGTATTTT
TRBV2	TRBD1	TRBJ1-1	NA	CASRVTGGEGNTEAFF	TGTGCCAGCAGGGTCACAGGGGGCGAAGGGAACACTGAAGCTTTCTTT
TRBV5-1	TRBD1	TRBJ2-1	once	CASSPDRAHEQFF	TGCGCCAGCAGCCCAGACAGGGCCCATGAGCAGTTCTTC
TRBV7-9	NA	TRBJ2-1	NA	CASSLVGTLEVF	TGTGCCAGCAGCTTGGTCGGAACTTTAGAAGTCTTC